The clone carrying this T cell receptor (beta chain) was recorded many times. Its target is unknown. This CDR3 contains 14 residues. The V and J ends lost 6 bases and 5 bases, in that order; junction bases with no gene match: 3. Germline assignment: CDR1 SGHTA and CDR2 FQGNSA. Per individual sample, total RNA of at least 6 micrograms was extracted. Through a sample-barcoded 5' primer and a J-beta primer mix, a second PCR was run for about 6 to 11 cycles. There were at least 2.5 million CDR3-containing paired-end reads obtained from each sample. TCRdb redid the calling of the 5' RACE reads with MiXCR, one entry per CDR3 protein. In the table there are approximately 290,000 distinct CDR3 sequences, 27% of which are singletons. This entry is derived from a study of blood T cells in healthy people across ages. Study results and limitations: There were more naive CD4+ cells and higher diversity in long-lived donors than in aged donors. Calculation of diversity from one million T cells yielded estimates considered to be underestimates.

Specimen: blood. This chain links TRBV7-2 with TRBJ2-5, with 13 nucleotides matching TRBD2. This clonotype originated in a woman aged 70-85 years in good health. Here the CDR3 DNA reads TGTGCCAGCAGTTTGACTAGCGGGGGGGAGACCCAGTACTTC. Translation gives CASSLTSGGETQYF. The variable domain in full, completed from reference TRBV7-2 and TRBJ2-5, reads GAGVSQSPSNKVTEKGKDVELRCDPISGHTALYWYRQSLGQGLEFLIYFQGNSAPDKSGLPSDRFSAERTGGSVSTLTIQRTQQEDSAVYLCASSLTSGGETQYFGPGTRLLVL.